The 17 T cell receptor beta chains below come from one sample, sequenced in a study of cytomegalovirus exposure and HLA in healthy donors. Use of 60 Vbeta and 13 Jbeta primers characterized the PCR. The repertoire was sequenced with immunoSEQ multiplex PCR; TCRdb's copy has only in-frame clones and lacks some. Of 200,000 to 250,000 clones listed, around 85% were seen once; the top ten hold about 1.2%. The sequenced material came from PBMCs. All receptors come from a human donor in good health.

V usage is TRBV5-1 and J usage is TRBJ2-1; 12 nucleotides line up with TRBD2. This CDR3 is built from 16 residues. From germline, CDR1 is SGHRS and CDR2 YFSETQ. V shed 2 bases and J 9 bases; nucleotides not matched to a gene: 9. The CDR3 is CASSFLTSGSIVEQFF. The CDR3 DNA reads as TGCGCCAGCAGCTTTTTGACTAGCGGGAGTATAGTTGAGCAGTTCTTC.

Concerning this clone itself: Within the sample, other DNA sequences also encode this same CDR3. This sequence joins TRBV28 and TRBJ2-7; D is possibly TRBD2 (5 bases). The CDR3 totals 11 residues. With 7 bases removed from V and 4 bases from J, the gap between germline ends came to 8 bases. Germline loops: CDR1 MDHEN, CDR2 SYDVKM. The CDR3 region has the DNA TGTGCCAGCACGTCGGGGTACGAGCAGTACTTC. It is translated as CASTSGYEQYF.

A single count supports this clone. CDR3 residues: CAWSVWGGSGNTIYF. The CDR3 DNA is TGTGCCTGGAGTGTATGGGGGGGCTCTGGAAACACCATATATTTT. The J gene is TRBJ1-3, the V gene TRBV30; TRBD1 might be the D (5 bases). This CDR3 comprises 15 residues. Germline lookup yields CDR1 GTSNPN and CDR2 SVGIG (reference sequence). V shed 0 bases and J shed 0 bases, with 9 bases lying between them.

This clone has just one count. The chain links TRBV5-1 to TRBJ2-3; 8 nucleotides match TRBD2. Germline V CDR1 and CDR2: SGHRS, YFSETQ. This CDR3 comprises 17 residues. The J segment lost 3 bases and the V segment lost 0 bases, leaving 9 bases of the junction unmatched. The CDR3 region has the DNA TGCGCCAGCAGCTTGGGGGGTCTAGCGGGTATTACAGATACGCAGTATTTT. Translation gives CASSLGGLAGITDTQYF.

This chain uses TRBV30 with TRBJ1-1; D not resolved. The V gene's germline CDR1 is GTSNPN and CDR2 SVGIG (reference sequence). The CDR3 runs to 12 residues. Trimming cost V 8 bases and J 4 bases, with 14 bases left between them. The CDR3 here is CAVQNKRTEAFF. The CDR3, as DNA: TGTGCCGTCCAGAACAAGCGCACTGAAGCTTTCTTT.

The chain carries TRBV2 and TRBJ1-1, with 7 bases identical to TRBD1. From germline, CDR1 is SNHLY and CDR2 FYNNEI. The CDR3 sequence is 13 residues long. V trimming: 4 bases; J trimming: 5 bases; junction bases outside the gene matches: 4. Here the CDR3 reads CASSGDSLTEAFF. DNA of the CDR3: TGTGCCAGCAGTGGGGACAGTTTGACTGAAGCTTTCTTT. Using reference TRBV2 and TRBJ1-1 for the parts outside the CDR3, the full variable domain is EPEVTQTPSHQVTQMGQEVILRCVPISNHLYFYWYRQILGQKVEFLVSFYNNEISEKSEIFDDQFSVERPDGSNFTLKIRSTKLEDSAMYFCASSGDSLTEAFFGQGTRLTVV.

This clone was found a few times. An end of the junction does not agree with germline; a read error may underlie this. CDR3 sequence (DNA): TGTTCCAGCAGCCCCGAGACAGGGGGTGCCACCTATGGCTACACCTTC. This sequence encodes CSSSPETGGATYGYTF. The V and J genes are TRBV7-9 and TRBJ1-2; 9 bases align to TRBD1. The CDR3 consists of 16 residues. CDR1 is SEHNR, CDR2 FQNEAQ, per germline (reference sequence).

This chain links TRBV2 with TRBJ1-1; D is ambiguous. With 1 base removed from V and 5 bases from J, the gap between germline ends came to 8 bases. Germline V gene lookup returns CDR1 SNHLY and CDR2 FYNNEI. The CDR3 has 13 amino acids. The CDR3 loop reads CASSEDRVTEAFF. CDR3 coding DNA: TGTGCCAGCAGTGAAGATCGGGTTACTGAAGCTTTCTTT.

The CDR3 DNA is TGTGCCAGCAGTGAAGAACTAGCGGGGACAGATACGCAGTATTTT. Translation: CASSEELAGTDTQYF. The chain carries TRBV2 and TRBJ2-3; TRBD2 matches 10 bases. This CDR3 region has 15 residues. Trimming took 1 base from V and 3 from J; bases not matched to a gene: 1. The germline CDR1 and CDR2 sequences are SNHLY and FYNNEI.

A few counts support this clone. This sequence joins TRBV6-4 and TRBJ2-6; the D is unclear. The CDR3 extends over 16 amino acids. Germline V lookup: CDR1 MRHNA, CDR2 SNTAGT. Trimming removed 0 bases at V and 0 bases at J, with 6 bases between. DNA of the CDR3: TGTGCCAGCAGTGACTCGGTGGCCTCTGGGGCCAACGTCCTGACTTTC. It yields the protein CASSDSVASGANVLTF.

CDR3 sequence (DNA): TGTGCCAGCAGCTTTCCTCACGAGCAGTACTTC. Protein sequence: CASSFPHEQYF. The V call is TRBV5-8, the J call TRBJ2-7; no definite D call. This CDR3 has 11 residues. Germline V lookup: CDR1 SGHTS, CDR2 YDEGEE. Trimming took 2 bases from V and 5 from J, leaving 5 bases between them. Supplemented by reference TRBV5-8 and TRBJ2-7, the full variable domain reads EAGVTQSPTHLIKTRGQQATLRCSPISGHTSVYWYQQALGLGLQFLLWYDEGEERNRGNFPPRFSGRQFPNYSSELNVNALELEDSALYLCASSFPHEQYFGPGTRLTVT.

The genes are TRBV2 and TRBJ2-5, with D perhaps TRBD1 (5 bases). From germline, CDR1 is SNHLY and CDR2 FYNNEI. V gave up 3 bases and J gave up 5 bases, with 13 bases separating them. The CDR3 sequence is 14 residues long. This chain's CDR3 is CASSDPDILETQYF. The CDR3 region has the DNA TGTGCCAGCAGTGATCCGGACATTCTGGAGACCCAGTACTTC.

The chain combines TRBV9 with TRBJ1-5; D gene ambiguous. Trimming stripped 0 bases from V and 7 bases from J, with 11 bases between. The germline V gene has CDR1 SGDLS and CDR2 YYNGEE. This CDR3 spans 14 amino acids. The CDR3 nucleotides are TGTGCCAGCAGCGTAGATGGGAGTTTCCAGCCCCAGCATTTT. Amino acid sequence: CASSVDGSFQPQHF.

CDR3 DNA sequence: TGCGCCAGCAGCTTCGGACAGGGCCAGGGTGAAGCTTTCTTT. Protein: CASSFGQGQGEAFF. The genes are TRBV5-1 and TRBJ1-1; 8 bases match TRBD1. CDR1 is SGHRS and CDR2 is YFSETQ in the germline V gene. The CDR3 has 14 amino acids. V dropped 2 bases and J dropped 7; count of bases not matched to a gene: 7.

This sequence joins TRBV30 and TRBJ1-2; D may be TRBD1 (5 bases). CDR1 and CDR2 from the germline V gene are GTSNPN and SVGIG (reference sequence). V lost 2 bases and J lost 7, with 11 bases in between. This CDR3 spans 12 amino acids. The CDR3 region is CAWSWQGGGYTF. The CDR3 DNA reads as TGTGCCTGGAGTTGGCAGGGTGGTGGCTACACCTTC.

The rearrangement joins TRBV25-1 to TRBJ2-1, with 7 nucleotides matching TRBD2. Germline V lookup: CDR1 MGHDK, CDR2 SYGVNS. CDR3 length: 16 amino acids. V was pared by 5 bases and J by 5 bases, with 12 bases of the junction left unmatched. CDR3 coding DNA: TGTGCCAGCAGTTCTCCACCGGGACTACCGAACAATGAGCAGTTCTTC. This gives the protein CASSSPPGLPNNEQFF.

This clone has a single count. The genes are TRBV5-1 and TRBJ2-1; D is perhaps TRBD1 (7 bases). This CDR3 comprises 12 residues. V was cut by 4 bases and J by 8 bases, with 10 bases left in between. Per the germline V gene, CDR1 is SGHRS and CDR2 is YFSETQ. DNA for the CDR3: TGCGCCAGCAGCCCCAGGGGGGATGAGCAGTTCTTC. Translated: CASSPRGDEQFF.